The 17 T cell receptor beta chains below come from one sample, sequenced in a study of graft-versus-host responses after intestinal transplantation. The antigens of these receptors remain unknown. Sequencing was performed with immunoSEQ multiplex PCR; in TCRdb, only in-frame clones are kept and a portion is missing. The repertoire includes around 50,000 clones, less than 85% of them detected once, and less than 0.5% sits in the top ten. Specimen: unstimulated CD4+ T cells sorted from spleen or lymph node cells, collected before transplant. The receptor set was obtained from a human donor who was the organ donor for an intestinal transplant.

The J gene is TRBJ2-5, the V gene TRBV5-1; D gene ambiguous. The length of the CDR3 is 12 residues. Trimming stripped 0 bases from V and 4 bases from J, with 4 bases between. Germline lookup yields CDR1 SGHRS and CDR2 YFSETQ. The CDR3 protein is CASSLDIETQYF. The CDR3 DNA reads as TGCGCCAGCAGCTTGGACATAGAGACCCAGTACTTC.

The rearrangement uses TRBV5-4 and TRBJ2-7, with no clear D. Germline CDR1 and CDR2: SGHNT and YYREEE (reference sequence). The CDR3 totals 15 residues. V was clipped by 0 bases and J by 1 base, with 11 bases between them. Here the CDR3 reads CASSLGAGPSYEQYF. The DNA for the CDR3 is TGTGCCAGCAGCTTGGGGGCCGGACCTTCCTACGAGCAGTACTTC.

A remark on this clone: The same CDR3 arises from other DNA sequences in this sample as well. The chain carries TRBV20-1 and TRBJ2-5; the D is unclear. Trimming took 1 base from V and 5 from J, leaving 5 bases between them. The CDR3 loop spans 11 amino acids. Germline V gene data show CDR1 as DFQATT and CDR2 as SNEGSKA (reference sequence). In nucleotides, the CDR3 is TGCAGTGCTAGAGTTAGGGAGACCCAGTACTTC. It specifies CSARVRETQYF.

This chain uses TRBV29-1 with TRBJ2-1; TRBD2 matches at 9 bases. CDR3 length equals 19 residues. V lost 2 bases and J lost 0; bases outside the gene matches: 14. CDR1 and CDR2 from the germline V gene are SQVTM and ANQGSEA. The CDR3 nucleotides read TGCAGCGTTGAACCGGCGGGAGGGTCCCAAGCAAGCTCCTACAATGAGCAGTTCTTC. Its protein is CSVEPAGGSQASSYNEQFF.

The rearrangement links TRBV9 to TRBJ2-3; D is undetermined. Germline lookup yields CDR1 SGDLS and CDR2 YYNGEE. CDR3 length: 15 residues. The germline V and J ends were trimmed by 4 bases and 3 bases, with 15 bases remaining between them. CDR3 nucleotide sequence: TGTGCCAGCAGCCCCCGCCCTAGGTTTACAGATACGCAGTATTTT. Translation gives CASSPRPRFTDTQYF. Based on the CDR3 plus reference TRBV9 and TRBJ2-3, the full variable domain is DSGVTQTPKHLITATGQRVTLRCSPRSGDLSVYWYQQSLDQGLQFLIQYYNGEERAKGNILERFSAQQFPDLHSELNLSSLELGDSALYFCASSPRPRFTDTQYFGPGTRLTVL.

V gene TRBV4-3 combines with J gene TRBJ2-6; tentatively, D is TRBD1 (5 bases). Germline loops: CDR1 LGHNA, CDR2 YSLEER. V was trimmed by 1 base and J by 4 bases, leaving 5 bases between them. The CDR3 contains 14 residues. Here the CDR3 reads CASSQGTGANVLTF. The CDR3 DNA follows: TGCGCCAGCAGCCAAGGGACAGGGGCCAACGTCCTGACTTTC.

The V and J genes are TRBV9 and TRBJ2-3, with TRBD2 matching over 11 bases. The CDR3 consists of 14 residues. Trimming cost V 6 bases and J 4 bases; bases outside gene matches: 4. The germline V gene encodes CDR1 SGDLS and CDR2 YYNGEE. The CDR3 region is CASNLAGGPDTQYF. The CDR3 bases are TGTGCCAGCAATCTAGCGGGAGGACCAGATACGCAGTATTTT.

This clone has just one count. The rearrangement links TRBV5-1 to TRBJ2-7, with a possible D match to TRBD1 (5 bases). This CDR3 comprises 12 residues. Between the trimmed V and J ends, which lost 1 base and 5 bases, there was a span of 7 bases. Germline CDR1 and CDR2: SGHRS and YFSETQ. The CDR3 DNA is TGCGCCAGCAGCTTGTCCAGGGACGAGCAGTACTTC. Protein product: CASSLSRDEQYF.

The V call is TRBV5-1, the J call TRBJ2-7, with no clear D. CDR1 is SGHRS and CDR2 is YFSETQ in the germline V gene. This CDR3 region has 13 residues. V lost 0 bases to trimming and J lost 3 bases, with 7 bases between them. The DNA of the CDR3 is TGCGCCAGCAGCTTGGGCAGCTTCTACGAGCAGTACTTC. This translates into CASSLGSFYEQYF.

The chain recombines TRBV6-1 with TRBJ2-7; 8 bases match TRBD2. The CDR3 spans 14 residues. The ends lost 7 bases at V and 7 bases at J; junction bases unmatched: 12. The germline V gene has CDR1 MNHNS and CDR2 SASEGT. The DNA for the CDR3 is TGTGCCAGCATAGGACTAGCCGGGAGGGGGGAGCAGTACTTC. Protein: CASIGLAGRGEQYF.

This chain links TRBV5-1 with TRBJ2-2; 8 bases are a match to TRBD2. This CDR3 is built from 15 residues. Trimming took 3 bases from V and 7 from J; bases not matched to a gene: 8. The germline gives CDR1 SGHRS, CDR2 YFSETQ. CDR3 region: CASSSGLGAGGELFF. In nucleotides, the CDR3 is TGCGCCAGCAGCTCGGGACTAGGAGCTGGCGGGGAGCTGTTTTTT.

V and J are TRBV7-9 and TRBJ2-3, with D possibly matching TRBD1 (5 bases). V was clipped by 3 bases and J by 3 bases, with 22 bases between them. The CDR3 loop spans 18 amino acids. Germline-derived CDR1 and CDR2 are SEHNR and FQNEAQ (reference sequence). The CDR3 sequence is CASSFFPVRDRATDTQYF. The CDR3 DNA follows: TGTGCCAGCAGCTTCTTTCCAGTCAGGGATAGGGCTACAGATACGCAGTATTTT.

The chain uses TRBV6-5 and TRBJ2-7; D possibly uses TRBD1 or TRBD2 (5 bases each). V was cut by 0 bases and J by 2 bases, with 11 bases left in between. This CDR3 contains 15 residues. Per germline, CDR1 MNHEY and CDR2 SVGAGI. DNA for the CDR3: TGTGCCAGCAGTTACTCGAAGGTGGGGGCCTACGAGCAGTACTTC. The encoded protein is CASSYSKVGAYEQYF.

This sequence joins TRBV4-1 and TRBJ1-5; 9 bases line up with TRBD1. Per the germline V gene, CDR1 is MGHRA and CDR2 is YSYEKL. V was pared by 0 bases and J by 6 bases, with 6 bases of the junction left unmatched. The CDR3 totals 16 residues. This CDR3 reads CASSQEQGAPTQPQHF. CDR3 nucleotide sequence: TGCGCCAGCAGCCAAGAACAGGGGGCCCCCACTCAGCCCCAGCATTTT.

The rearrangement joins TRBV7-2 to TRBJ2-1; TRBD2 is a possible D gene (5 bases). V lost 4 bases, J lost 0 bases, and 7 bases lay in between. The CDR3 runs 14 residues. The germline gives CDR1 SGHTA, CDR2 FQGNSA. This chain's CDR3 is CASSYRDSYNEQFF. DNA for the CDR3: TGTGCCAGCAGCTACCGGGACTCCTACAATGAGCAGTTCTTC.

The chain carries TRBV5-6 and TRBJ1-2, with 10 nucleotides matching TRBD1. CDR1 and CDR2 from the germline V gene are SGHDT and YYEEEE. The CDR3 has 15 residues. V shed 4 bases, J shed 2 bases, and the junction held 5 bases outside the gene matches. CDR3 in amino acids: CASSPPGQGNYGYTF. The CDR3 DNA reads TGTGCCAGCAGCCCACCGGGACAGGGGAACTATGGCTACACCTTC.

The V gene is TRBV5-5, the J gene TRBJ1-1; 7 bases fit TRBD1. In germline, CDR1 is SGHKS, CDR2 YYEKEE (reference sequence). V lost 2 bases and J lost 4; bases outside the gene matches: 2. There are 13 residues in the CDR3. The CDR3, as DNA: TGTGCCAGCAGCTTCGCAGGGGGCACTGAAGCTTTCTTT. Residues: CASSFAGGTEAFF.